Each of the 7 T cell receptor beta chains below was sequenced from the same sample in a study of shared clonotypes between healthy human individuals. This table comes from immunoSEQ multiplex PCR, and its TCRdb copy is limited to in-frame clones, with some not included. This sample carries some 700,000 clones, roughly 91% of them seen once, and the ten largest clones take about a third. The material sequenced was memory CD8+ T cells from PBMCs. This sample's subset: CD45RO+ cells pooled with CCR7-negative TemRA cells. The source is a man between 18 and 35 years old in good health. Some clones in this sample may be carry-over from other donors' samples.

This rearrangement joins TRBV7-9 to TRBJ2-1; D is unclear. Germline CDR1 is SEHNR and CDR2 is FQNEAQ (reference sequence). The CDR3 totals 10 residues. The V end lost 4 bases, the J end lost 8 bases, and 3 bases lay between the germline ends. In DNA form, the CDR3 reads TGTGCCAGCAGCTCGTATGAGCAGTTCTTC. This gives the protein CASSSYEQFF.

The genes are TRBV5-4 and TRBJ2-3; the match to TRBD2 covers 10 bases. Germline loops: CDR1 SGHNT, CDR2 YYREEE (reference sequence). Trimming took 4 bases from V and 5 from J; bases not matched to a gene: 7. This CDR3 has 15 residues. Written as DNA, the CDR3 is TGTGCCAGCAGCCGGGGGACTAGCGCATTAGATACGCAGTATTTT. It specifies CASSRGTSALDTQYF.

This clone was detected once. This sequence joins TRBV4-2 and TRBJ1-5; possibly TRBD1 for D (5 bases). Trimming took off 0 bases at V and 4 bases at J, with 16 bases between the two ends. The CDR3 extends over 17 amino acids. Germline assignment: CDR1 LGHNA and CDR2 YNFKEQ. In nucleotides, the CDR3 is TGTGCCAGCAGCCAAGATCCCCCGGGGGGGGGAAATCAGCCCCAGCATTTT. Translated, it gives CASSQDPPGGGNQPQHF.

The table lists this clone with a count of one. The chain recombines TRBV11-2 with TRBJ2-5; 7 bases map to TRBD2. CDR1 is SGHAT and CDR2 is FQNNGV in the germline V gene. V lost 5 bases and J lost 12; bases outside the gene matches: 6. The CDR3 loop spans 11 amino acids. The CDR3 is CASSREVTEYF. CDR3 DNA sequence: TGTGCCAGCAGCCGGGAGGTTACGGAGTACTTC. Based on the CDR3 plus reference TRBV11-2 and TRBJ2-5, the full variable domain is EAGVAQSPRYKIIEKRQSVAFWCNPISGHATLYWYQQILGQGPKLLIQFQNNGVVDDSQLPKDRFSAERLKGVDSTLKIQPAKLEDSAVYLCASSREVTEYFGPGTRLLVL.

This chain uses TRBV4-3 with TRBJ2-2; the D gene is possibly TRBD2 (5 bases). The CDR3 has 16 residues. The V gene lost 0 bases and the J gene lost 0 bases, with 8 bases spanning the gap. Germline V lookup: CDR1 LGHNA, CDR2 YSLEER. CDR3 sequence reads: CASSQELAANTGELFF. The CDR3 DNA is TGCGCCAGCAGCCAAGAGCTAGCAGCGAACACCGGGGAGCTGTTTTTT.

The gene calls are TRBV11-2 and TRBJ2-7; D is uncertain. CDR3 length: 13 residues. V was trimmed by 0 bases and J by 6 bases, leaving 9 bases between them. Germline V lookup: CDR1 SGHAT, CDR2 FQNNGV. Written as DNA, the CDR3 is TGTGCCAGCAGCTTAGATATCGGAACCGAGCAGTACTTC. This encodes CASSLDIGTEQYF. Together with reference TRBV11-2 and TRBJ2-7, the CDR3 gives the full variable domain: EAGVAQSPRYKIIEKRQSVAFWCNPISGHATLYWYQQILGQGPKLLIQFQNNGVVDDSQLPKDRFSAERLKGVDSTLKIQPAKLEDSAVYLCASSLDIGTEQYFGPGTRLTVT.

The chain couples TRBV19 to TRBJ1-2; D may be TRBD1 (6 bases). V was cut by 7 bases and J by 4 bases, with 16 bases left in between. The CDR3 runs to 14 residues. Germline assignment: CDR1 LNHDA and CDR2 SQIVND (reference sequence). CDR3 loop: CASNLPGATYGYTF. The CDR3 DNA is TGTGCCAGTAATCTACCAGGGGCCACCTATGGCTACACCTTC.